The clone carrying this TCR beta chain was seen just once. Its target is not known. This CDR3 spans 14 amino acids. The germline gives CDR1 SNHLY, CDR2 FYNNEI. V was trimmed by 10 bases and J by 7 bases, leaving 23 bases between them. The sample belongs to a study of T cell responses to AZD1222 COVID-19 vaccine. Here immunoSEQ multiplex PCR was the method, and the copy in TCRdb shows in-frame clones only, minus some. The table lists approximately 160,000 clones, 90% of them singletons. Study-wide points: Scientists sampled the repertoires only once the peak T cell response had passed. Unmutated variant regions are reportedly the target of nearly half of TCRs that are spike-specific.

This material consisted of peripheral blood, taken on day 0 of AZD1222 vaccination. This TCR was recovered from an adult in good health. The chain is built from TRBV2 and TRBJ2-7; D perhaps matches TRBD2 (6 bases). CDR3 protein: CATTPRVGGVEQYF. Written as DNA, the CDR3 is TGTGCCACGACCCCGAGGGTCGGGGGAGTTGAGCAGTACTTC.